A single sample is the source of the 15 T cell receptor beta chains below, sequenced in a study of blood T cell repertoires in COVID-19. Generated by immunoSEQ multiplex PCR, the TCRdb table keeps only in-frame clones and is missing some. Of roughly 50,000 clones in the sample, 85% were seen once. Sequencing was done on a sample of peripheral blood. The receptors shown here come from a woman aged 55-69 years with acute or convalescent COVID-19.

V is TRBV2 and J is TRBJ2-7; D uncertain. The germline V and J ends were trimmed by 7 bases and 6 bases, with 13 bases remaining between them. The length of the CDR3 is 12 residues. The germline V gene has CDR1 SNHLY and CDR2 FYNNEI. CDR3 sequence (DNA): TGTGCCAGCATGGAGACTTACCCCGAGCAGTACTTC. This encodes CASMETYPEQYF.

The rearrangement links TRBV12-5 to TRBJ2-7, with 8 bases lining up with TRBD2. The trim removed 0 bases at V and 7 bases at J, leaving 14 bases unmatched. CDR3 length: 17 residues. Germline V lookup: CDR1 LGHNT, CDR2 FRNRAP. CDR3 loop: CASGLVLGGGGPGEQYF. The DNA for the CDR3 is TGTGCTAGTGGTTTGGTTTTGGGTGGCGGGGGGCCGGGAGAGCAGTACTTC. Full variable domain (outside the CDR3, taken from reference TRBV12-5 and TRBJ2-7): DARVTQTPRHKVTEMGQEVTMRCQPILGHNTVFWYRQTMMQGLELLAYFRNRAPLDDSGMPKDRFSAEMPDATLATLKIQPSEPRDSAVYFCASGLVLGGGGPGEQYFGPGTRLTVT.

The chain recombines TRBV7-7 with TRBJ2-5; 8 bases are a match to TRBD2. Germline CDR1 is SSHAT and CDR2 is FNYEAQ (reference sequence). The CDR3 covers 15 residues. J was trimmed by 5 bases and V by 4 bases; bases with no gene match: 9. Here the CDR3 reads CASSYHPGGAETQYF. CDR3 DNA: TGTGCCAGCAGCTACCACCCGGGGGGGGCTGAGACCCAGTACTTC.

The CDR3 DNA follows: TGTGCCAGCAGCTTGGCCACTAGAAACTACGAGCAGTACTTC. It codes for CASSLATRNYEQYF. J is TRBJ2-7 and V is TRBV5-6; possibly TRBD2 for D (5 bases). V lost 0 bases to trimming and J lost 3 bases, with 10 bases between them. CDR1 is SGHDT and CDR2 is YYEEEE in the germline V gene. The CDR3 length is 14 residues.

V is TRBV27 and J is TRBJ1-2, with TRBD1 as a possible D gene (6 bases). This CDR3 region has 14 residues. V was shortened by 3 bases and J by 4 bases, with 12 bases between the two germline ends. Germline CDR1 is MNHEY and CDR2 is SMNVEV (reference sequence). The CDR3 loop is CASSFGGQSYGYTF. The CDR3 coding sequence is TGTGCCAGCAGTTTTGGAGGACAGTCCTATGGCTACACCTTC.

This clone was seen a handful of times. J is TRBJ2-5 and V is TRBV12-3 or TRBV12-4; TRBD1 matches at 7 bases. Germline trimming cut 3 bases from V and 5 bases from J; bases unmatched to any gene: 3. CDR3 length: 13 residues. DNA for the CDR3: TGTGCCAGCAGTTTCCTCAGGGGGGAGACCCAGTACTTC. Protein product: CASSFLRGETQYF.

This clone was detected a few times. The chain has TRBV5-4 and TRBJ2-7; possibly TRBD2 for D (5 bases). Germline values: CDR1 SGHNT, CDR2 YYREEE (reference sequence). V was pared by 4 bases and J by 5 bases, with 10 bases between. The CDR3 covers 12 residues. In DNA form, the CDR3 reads TGTGCCAGCAGCCGGGATGTGCACGAGCAGTACTTC. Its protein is CASSRDVHEQYF.

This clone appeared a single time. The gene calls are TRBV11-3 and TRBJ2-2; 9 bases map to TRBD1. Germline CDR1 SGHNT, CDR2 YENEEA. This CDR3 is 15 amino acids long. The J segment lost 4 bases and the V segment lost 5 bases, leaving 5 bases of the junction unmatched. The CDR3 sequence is CASSLMTGGTGELFF. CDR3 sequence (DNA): TGTGCCAGCAGCCTCATGACAGGGGGCACCGGGGAGCTGTTTTTT.

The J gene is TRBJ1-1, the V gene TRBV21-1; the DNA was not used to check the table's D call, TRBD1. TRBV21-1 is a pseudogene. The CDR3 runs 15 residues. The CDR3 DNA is TGTGCCAGCAGCATCGACAGGGAACAGAACACTGAAGCTTTCTTT. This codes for CASSIDREQNTEAFF.

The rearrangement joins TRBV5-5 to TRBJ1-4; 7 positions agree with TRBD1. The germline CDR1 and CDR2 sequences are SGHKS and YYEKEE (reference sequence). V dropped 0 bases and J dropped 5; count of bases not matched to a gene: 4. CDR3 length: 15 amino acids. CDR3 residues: CASSLERGRNEKLFF. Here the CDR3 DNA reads TGTGCCAGCAGCTTGGAGAGGGGGCGGAATGAAAAACTGTTTTTT. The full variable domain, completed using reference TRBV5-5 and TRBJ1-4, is DAGVTQSPTHLIKTRGQQVTLRCSPISGHKSVSWYQQVLGQGPQFIFQYYEKEERGRGNFPDRFSARQFPNYSSELNVNALLLGDSALYLCASSLERGRNEKLFFGSGTQLSVL.

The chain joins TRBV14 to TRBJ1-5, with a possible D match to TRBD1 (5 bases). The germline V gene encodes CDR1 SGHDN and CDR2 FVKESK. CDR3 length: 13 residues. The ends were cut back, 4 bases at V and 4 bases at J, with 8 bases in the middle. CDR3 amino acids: CASSLWTNQPQHF. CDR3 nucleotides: TGTGCCAGCAGCCTATGGACAAATCAGCCCCAGCATTTT.

This CDR3 reads CASSNKYEQYF. DNA of the CDR3: TGTGCCAGCAGCAACAAGTACGAGCAGTACTTC. The rearrangement uses TRBV7-9 and TRBJ2-7; unclear D gene. This CDR3 spans 11 amino acids. The V gene's germline CDR1 is SEHNR and CDR2 FQNEAQ (reference sequence). V was trimmed by 5 bases and J by 4 bases, leaving 6 bases between them. Full variable domain (rest looked up from reference TRBV7-9 and TRBJ2-7): DTGVSQNPRHKITKRGQNVTFRCDPISEHNRLYWYRQTLGQGPEFLTYFQNEAQLEKSRLLSDRFSAERPKGSFSTLEIQRTEQGDSAMYLCASSNKYEQYFGPGTRLTVT.

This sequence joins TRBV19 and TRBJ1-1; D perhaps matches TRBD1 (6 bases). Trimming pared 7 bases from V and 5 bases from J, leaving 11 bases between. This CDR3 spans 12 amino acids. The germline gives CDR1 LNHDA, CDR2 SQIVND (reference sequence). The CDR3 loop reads CASTTGRTEAFF. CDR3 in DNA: TGTGCCAGTACTACAGGGCGAACTGAAGCTTTCTTT.

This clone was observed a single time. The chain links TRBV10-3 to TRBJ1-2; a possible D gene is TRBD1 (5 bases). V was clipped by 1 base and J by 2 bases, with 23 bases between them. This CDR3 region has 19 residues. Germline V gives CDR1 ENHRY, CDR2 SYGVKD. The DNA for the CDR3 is TGTGCCATCAGTGAGTACTCCGAAGTGTCTTCCCGGGGGAACTATGGCTACACCTTC. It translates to CAISEYSEVSSRGNYGYTF.

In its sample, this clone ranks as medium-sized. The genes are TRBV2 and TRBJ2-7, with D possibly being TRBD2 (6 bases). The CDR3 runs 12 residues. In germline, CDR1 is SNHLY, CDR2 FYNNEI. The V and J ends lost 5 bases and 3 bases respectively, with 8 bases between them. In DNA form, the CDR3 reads TGTGCCAGCAGTAGGAGGGGCTACGAGCAGTACTTC. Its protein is CASSRRGYEQYF. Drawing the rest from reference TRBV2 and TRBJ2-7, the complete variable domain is EPEVTQTPSHQVTQMGQEVILRCVPISNHLYFYWYRQILGQKVEFLVSFYNNEISEKSEIFDDQFSVERPDGSNFTLKIRSTKLEDSAMYFCASSRRGYEQYFGPGTRLTVT.